The rows below give T cell receptor beta chains drawn from one sample of a study of shared clonotypes between healthy human individuals. Profiling relied on immunoSEQ multiplex PCR, and the TCRdb table lists in-frame clones only, not all of them. The sample lists roughly 2,300,000 clones, 80% to 95% occurring once. The specimen was naive CD4+ T cells from PBMCs. Receptor source: a young man in good health. Some clones in this sample may be carry-over from other donors' samples. CDR3s include the opening cysteine and the closing phenylalanine or tryptophan. Each record gives: J gene, V gene, D gene, clone size, CDR3 DNA, CDR3 protein. A D gene is named only where the DNA matches it firmly. The listing skips clone size in some rows; elsewhere it reads once, few, many or a size class.

J gene: TRBJ2-3; V gene: TRBV5-1; D gene: TRBD2; clone size: -; CDR3 DNA: TGCGCCAGCAGTTTCGGACTAGCGGGGGGCACAGATACGCAGTATTTT; CDR3 protein: CASSFGLAGGTDTQYF
J gene: TRBJ2-1; V gene: TRBV4-2; D gene: -; clone size: -; CDR3 DNA: TGTGCCAGCAGCCCTTTGCGGAGCGACGGTTCCTACAATGAGCAGTTCTTC; CDR3 protein: CASSPLRSDGSYNEQFF
J gene: TRBJ1-2; V gene: TRBV28; D gene: -; clone size: -; CDR3 DNA: TGTGCCAGCACCCTTAGGGAGGAGGATGGCTACACCTTC; CDR3 protein: CASTLREEDGYTF
J gene: TRBJ2-3; V gene: TRBV7-6; D gene: TRBD2; clone size: -; CDR3 DNA: TGTGCCAGCAGCTTTGATGCGGGAGGGCGGCATACGCAGTATTTT; CDR3 protein: CASSFDAGGRHTQYF
J gene: TRBJ2-3; V gene: TRBV7-9; D gene: TRBD2; clone size: -; CDR3 DNA: TGTGCCAGCAGCTTTTCTACTAGCGGTAGCACAGATACGCAGTATTTT; CDR3 protein: CASSFSTSGSTDTQYF
J gene: TRBJ2-3; V gene: TRBV9; D gene: TRBD2; clone size: -; CDR3 DNA: TGTGCCAGCAGCGTAGGGACTAGCGGGAGCACAGATACGCAGTATTTT; CDR3 protein: CASSVGTSGSTDTQYF
J gene: TRBJ2-2; V gene: TRBV7-8; D gene: -; clone size: -; CDR3 DNA: TGTGCCAGCAGCTTAAGGTCGCCGAACACCGGGGAGCTGTTTTTT; CDR3 protein: CASSLRSPNTGELFF
J gene: TRBJ2-3; V gene: TRBV7-2; D gene: -; clone size: -; CDR3 DNA: TGTGCCAGCAGCTCAGACTGGGGGAGAGATACGCAGTATTTT; CDR3 protein: CASSSDWGRDTQYF
J gene: TRBJ2-7; V gene: TRBV5-1; D gene: -; clone size: -; CDR3 DNA: TGCGCCAGCAGCTTGGACGGCTCCTCCTACGAGCAGTACTTC; CDR3 protein: CASSLDGSSYEQYF
J gene: TRBJ2-7; V gene: TRBV6-5; D gene: TRBD2; clone size: -; CDR3 DNA: TGTGCCAGCACCCAAGGGGCGGGAGGGCTTGACGAGCAGTACTTC; CDR3 protein: CASTQGAGGLDEQYF
J gene: TRBJ2-1; V gene: TRBV4-2; D gene: TRBD1; clone size: once; CDR3 DNA: TGTGCCAGCAGCCAAGACCAGGGGGCGAATGAGCAGTTCTTC; CDR3 protein: CASSQDQGANEQFF
J gene: TRBJ1-4; V gene: TRBV5-8; D gene: -; clone size: -; CDR3 DNA: TGTGCCAGCAGGACGAGGGGACGGACCCTAAAACTGTTTTTT; CDR3 protein: CASRTRGRTLKLFF
J gene: TRBJ2-7; V gene: TRBV6-5; D gene: TRBD2; clone size: -; CDR3 DNA: TGTGCCAGCAGGCTAGCGGGAGAACCCTACGAGCAGTACTTC; CDR3 protein: CASRLAGEPYEQYF
J gene: TRBJ2-7; V gene: TRBV27; D gene: -; clone size: -; CDR3 DNA: TGTGCCAGCAGTGGGACGCCCCCCGAGGACGAGCAGTACTTC; CDR3 protein: CASSGTPPEDEQYF
J gene: TRBJ2-2; V gene: TRBV27; D gene: -; clone size: -; CDR3 DNA: TGTGCCAGCAGTTCCCGAGCCACCGGGGAGCTGTTTTTT; CDR3 protein: CASSSRATGELFF
J gene: TRBJ1-6; V gene: TRBV9; D gene: -; clone size: -; CDR3 DNA: TGTGCCAGCAGCGTAGGGCCCTCCCTAACCGGGGACTCACCCCTCCACTTT; CDR3 protein: CASSVGPSLTGDSPLHF
J gene: TRBJ1-3; V gene: TRBV9; D gene: -; clone size: -; CDR3 DNA: TGTGCCAGCAGCGTAGCTCATCGTCCAGGAGACTCTGGAAACACCATATATTTT; CDR3 protein: CASSVAHRPGDSGNTIYF
J gene: TRBJ2-1; V gene: TRBV2; D gene: TRBD2; clone size: once; CDR3 DNA: TGTGCCAGCAGTACCGGACTAGCGGGAGTCTACAATGAGCAGTTCTTC; CDR3 protein: CASSTGLAGVYNEQFF
J gene: TRBJ2-7; V gene: TRBV30; D gene: TRBD1; clone size: -; CDR3 DNA: TGTGCCTGGGACAGGGCAGGGGGCGCCGAGCAGTACTTC; CDR3 protein: CAWDRAGGAEQYF
J gene: TRBJ2-7; V gene: TRBV11-2; D gene: TRBD1; clone size: once; CDR3 DNA: TGTGCCAGCAGCTCACCCCGGGACAGACGACCCTACGAGCAGTACTTC; CDR3 protein: CASSSPRDRRPYEQYF
J gene: TRBJ2-1; V gene: TRBV25-1; D gene: -; clone size: -; CDR3 DNA: TGTGCCAGCGGGGAGCCACCCTACAATGAGCAGTTCTTC; CDR3 protein: CASGEPPYNEQFF
J gene: TRBJ2-2; V gene: TRBV11-2; D gene: -; clone size: once; CDR3 DNA: TGTGCCAGCACTAATGACAGTAACACCGGGGAGCTGTTTTTT; CDR3 protein: CASTNDSNTGELFF
J gene: TRBJ2-7; V gene: TRBV25-1; D gene: -; clone size: -; CDR3 DNA: TGTGCCAGCAATGACGGCCACGGTTCCTACGAGCAGTACTTC; CDR3 protein: CASNDGHGSYEQYF
J gene: TRBJ2-3; V gene: TRBV4-3; D gene: TRBD2; clone size: once; CDR3 DNA: TGCGCCAGCAGCCAAAGCGGGAGGGCCGCAGATACGCAGTATTTT; CDR3 protein: CASSQSGRAADTQYF
J gene: TRBJ2-6; V gene: TRBV30; D gene: -; clone size: -; CDR3 DNA: TGTGCCTGGAGTGAAACAGGGTTGGGGGCCAACGTCCTGACTTTC; CDR3 protein: CAWSETGLGANVLTF
J gene: TRBJ2-7; V gene: TRBV6-5; D gene: TRBD1; clone size: -; CDR3 DNA: TGTGCCAGCAGGAGACAGGGGGGGCCAGGCGAGCAGTACTTC; CDR3 protein: CASRRQGGPGEQYF
J gene: TRBJ2-3; V gene: TRBV5-4; D gene: TRBD2; clone size: once; CDR3 DNA: TGTGCCAGCAGTTCAGTCCTTGGCGGGAGGGCCCCAGATACGCAGTATTTT; CDR3 protein: CASSSVLGGRAPDTQYF